These 26 T cell receptor beta chains originate from one sample sequenced in a study of CDR3 diversity in severe acne. TCRdb reprocessed the PCR reads with MiXCR, giving one entry per CDR3 protein. The sample includes about 84,000 distinct CDR3 sequences, 45% to 65% of them seen just once. The specimen sequenced was blood. All receptors derive from a male donor in good health, without acne.

This clonotype was counted between two and nine times. V usage is TRBV20-1 and J usage is TRBJ2-3; 11 nucleotides line up with TRBD2. The CDR3 contains 15 residues. Trimming at V came to 5 bases and at J to 11 bases, leaving 15 bases not matched to a gene. Germline values: CDR1 DFQATT, CDR2 SNEGSKA (reference sequence). The CDR3 coding sequence is TGCAGTGCTGTCCCTCCTAGCGGGGGGAACAATGAGCAGTATTTT. Residues: CSAVPPSGGNNEQYF.

Many counts were recorded for this clonotype. The chain employs TRBV19 and TRBJ1-2; D unclear. The length of the CDR3 is 15 residues. CDR1 LNHDA and CDR2 SQIVND come from the germline V gene (reference sequence). The V end was cut by 5 bases, the J end by 5 bases, with 18 bases between. The CDR3 region has the DNA TGTGCCAGTAGTTCAGCACGGGGATATGGGTATGGCTACACCTTC. Translated: CASSSARGYGYGYTF. Full variable domain (missing parts from reference TRBV19 and TRBJ1-2): DGGITQSPKYLFRKEGQNVTLSCEQNLNHDAMYWYRQDPGQGLRLIYYSQIVNDFQKGDIAEGYSVSREKKESFPLTVTSAQKNPTAFYLCASSSARGYGYGYTFGSGTRLTVV.

This clonotype was picked up many times. The chain has TRBV4-1 and TRBJ1-5; tentative D call: TRBD1 (6 bases). Trimming cost V 0 bases and J 6 bases, with 15 bases left between them. Germline CDR1 reads MGHRA; CDR2 reads YSYEKL. The CDR3 covers 16 residues. CDR3 in amino acids: CASSQDSGDPLQPQHF. DNA for the CDR3: TGCGCCAGCAGCCAAGATTCAGGGGACCCTCTTCAGCCCCAGCATTTT.

The chain recombines TRBV2 with TRBJ2-7; 8 positions match TRBD1. This CDR3 contains 15 residues. The germline V gene has CDR1 SNHLY and CDR2 FYNNEI. Germline trimming cut 6 bases from V and 3 bases from J; bases unmatched to any gene: 10. The CDR3 DNA reads as TGTGCCAGCAGCCCCCGGGACAGGACCAACTACGAGCAGTACTTC. It translates to CASSPRDRTNYEQYF. Combining the CDR3 with reference TRBV2 and TRBJ2-7 gives the whole variable domain EPEVTQTPSHQVTQMGQEVILRCVPISNHLYFYWYRQILGQKVEFLVSFYNNEISEKSEIFDDQFSVERPDGSNFTLKIRSTKLEDSAMYFCASSPRDRTNYEQYFGPGTRLTVT.

V and J are TRBV20-1 and TRBJ2-3; D possibly corresponds to TRBD2 (6 bases). The CDR3 length is 14 residues. V shed 1 base and J shed 6 bases, with 14 bases lying between them. The germline gives CDR1 DFQATT, CDR2 SNEGSKA (reference sequence). CDR3 nucleotide sequence: TGCAGTGCTAGAGGAGGAGGGCCCGAGGATACGCAGTATTTT. Encoded protein: CSARGGGPEDTQYF.

The table lists this clonotype with many counts. This sequence joins TRBV29-1 and TRBJ2-5; D may be TRBD2 (6 bases). Trimming removed 7 bases from V and 2 bases from J, with 11 bases in between. Germline-derived CDR1 and CDR2 are SQVTM and ANQGSEA. This CDR3 is 12 amino acids long. The CDR3 DNA reads TGCAGCGCCGGCGGAGGGCAAGAGACCCAGTACTTC. Protein product: CSAGGGQETQYF.

The chain combines TRBV20-1 with TRBJ1-4; no definite D call. This CDR3 has 13 amino acids. Germline V lookup: CDR1 DFQATT, CDR2 SNEGSKA (reference sequence). Deletions cut 1 base from V and 8 bases from J, with 11 bases between. The CDR3 nucleotides are TGCAGTGCTAGAGGACCCCCGAGGGAAAAACTGTTTTTT. It translates to CSARGPPREKLFF.

The rearrangement uses TRBV7-8 and TRBJ2-7; 8 nucleotides line up with TRBD2. CDR1 is SGHVS, CDR2 FQNEAQ, per germline. The CDR3 spans 15 residues. V gave up 5 bases and J gave up 0 bases; unmatched junction bases: 6. The CDR3 protein is CASSTHGTSSYEQYF. The CDR3 DNA sequence: TGTGCCAGCAGCACACACGGGACTAGCTCCTACGAGCAGTACTTC.

V and J are TRBV10-1 and TRBJ2-7; D remains ambiguous. With 7 bases removed from V and 0 bases from J, the gap between germline ends came to 10 bases. The CDR3 has 13 amino acids. Germline CDR1 reads WNHNN; CDR2 reads SYGVQD (reference sequence). CDR3 sequence reads: CASTPGHSYEQYF. The CDR3, as DNA: TGCGCCAGCACACCGGGCCACTCCTACGAGCAGTACTTC.

The J gene is TRBJ2-1, the V gene TRBV24-1, with TRBD1 identical over 9 bases. The germline CDR1 and CDR2 sequences are KGHDR and SFDVKD. The V gene end was trimmed by 4 bases and the J gene end by 5 bases; junction bases not matched to a gene: 5. CDR3 size: 15 residues. CDR3 sequence (DNA): TGTGCCACCAGTGAACCCGGGACAGGGAACAATGAGCAGTTCTTC. This encodes CATSEPGTGNNEQFF.

The chain carries TRBV13 and TRBJ2-5; 15 positions match TRBD2. CDR3 length: 16 residues. V was pared by 4 bases and J by 10 bases, with 10 bases of the junction left unmatched. Per the germline V gene, CDR1 is PRHDT and CDR2 is FYEKMQ (reference sequence). The CDR3, as DNA: TGTGCCAGCAGCTCCCGGACTAGCGGGGGGGCGGGGGACCAGTACTTC. Its protein product is CASSSRTSGGAGDQYF. Full variable domain (missing parts from reference TRBV13 and TRBJ2-5): AAGVIQSPRHLIKEKRETATLKCYPIPRHDTVYWYQQGPGQDPQFLISFYEKMQSDKGSIPDRFSAQQFSDYHSELNMSSLELGDSALYFCASSSRTSGGAGDQYFGPGTRLLVL.

This sequence joins TRBV20-1 and TRBJ2-5, with D maybe TRBD2 (5 bases). Trimming cost V 3 bases and J 9 bases, with 23 bases left between them. Germline V CDR1 and CDR2: DFQATT, SNEGSKA (reference sequence). The CDR3 is 15 residues long. The CDR3 DNA reads TGCAGTGCTAGCATCTCGGGGTTGAGCAATCAGCCCCAGTACTTC. As protein: CSASISGLSNQPQYF.

The V and J genes are TRBV25-1 and TRBJ2-3; 9 bases are a match to TRBD1. J gave up 7 bases and V 5 bases, and 4 bases lay outside the gene matches. The CDR3 is 13 amino acids. The germline V gene encodes CDR1 MGHDK and CDR2 SYGVNS. CDR3 residues: CASSSQGANTQYF. CDR3 DNA: TGTGCCAGCAGTTCACAGGGGGCAAATACGCAGTATTTT.

This clonotype was recorded at least ten times. This rearrangement joins TRBV19 to TRBJ1-3, with D tentatively TRBD1 (6 bases). V was trimmed by 6 bases and J by 2 bases, leaving 11 bases between them. The V gene's germline CDR1 is LNHDA and CDR2 SQIVND (reference sequence). This CDR3 spans 14 amino acids. CDR3: CASRETGTGNTIYF. The DNA of the CDR3 is TGTGCCAGTAGGGAAACAGGGACTGGAAACACCATATATTTT.

By sample share, this clonotype is medium-sized. The gene calls are TRBV7-9 and TRBJ2-7, with D hard to call. Germline V gene data show CDR1 as SEHNR and CDR2 as FQNEAQ (reference sequence). V was pared by 10 bases and J by 1 base, with 14 bases between. There are 13 residues in the CDR3. The CDR3 spells CATRDQLSYEQYF. The CDR3 DNA reads TGTGCCACCCGAGACCAGTTGTCCTACGAGCAGTACTTC.

Judged by abundance, this clonotype is medium-sized. The V call is TRBV20-1, the J call TRBJ1-6; 7 bases line up with TRBD1. Germline values: CDR1 DFQATT, CDR2 SNEGSKA (reference sequence). The CDR3 consists of 15 residues. V shed 5 bases, J shed 8 bases, and the junction held 12 bases outside the gene matches. The CDR3 here is CSAPPDGGGDSPLHF. The CDR3 DNA sequence: TGCAGTGCTCCCCCTGATGGAGGGGGCGATTCACCCCTCCACTTT.

This clonotype ranks as medium-sized. The V call is TRBV7-6, the J call TRBJ2-3, with 8 bases identical to TRBD1. The length of the CDR3 is 15 residues. V was pared by 4 bases and J by 3 bases, with 6 bases of the junction left unmatched. Germline-derived CDR1 and CDR2 are SGHVS and FNYEAQ. In DNA form, the CDR3 reads TGTGCCAGCAGCTCACGGACAGGGACTACAGATACGCAGTATTTT. Residues: CASSSRTGTTDTQYF. Based on the CDR3 plus reference TRBV7-6 and TRBJ2-3, the full variable domain is GAGVSQSPRYKVTKRGQDVALRCDPISGHVSLYWYRQALGQGPEFLTYFNYEAQQDKSGLPNDRFSAERPEGSISTLTIQRTEQRDSAMYRCASSSRTGTTDTQYFGPGTRLTVL.

This clonotype was observed at least ten times. This sequence joins TRBV6-5 and TRBJ1-2; D call uncertain. This CDR3 comprises 15 residues. V shed 7 bases and J shed 7 bases, with 22 bases lying between them. The germline gives CDR1 MNHEY, CDR2 SVGAGI. The CDR3 DNA sequence: TGTGCCAGCACTACATACGCCACAGCCGCCGGTGGCTACACCTTC. Encoded protein: CASTTYATAAGGYTF.

This clonotype was counted many times. The V call is TRBV19, the J call TRBJ2-2; 11 bases align to TRBD1. The length of the CDR3 is 14 residues. After removal of 11 bases from V and 3 bases from J, the junction contained 5 bases not matched to a gene. Per germline, CDR1 LNHDA and CDR2 SQIVND (reference sequence). The CDR3, as DNA: TGTGCCGGGCTGGACAGGGGGCACACCGGGGAGCTGTTTTTT. It specifies CAGLDRGHTGELFF.

The V and J genes are TRBV7-2 and TRBJ2-7; maybe TRBD2 (5 bases). The J call may be faulty, since TRBJ2-5 better matches the DNA end. This CDR3 is built from 15 residues. Germline CDR1 SGHTA, CDR2 FQGNSA. For the CDR3, the DNA is TGTGCCAGCAGCAACGGACTTACATATCAAGAGACCCAGTACTTC. Translating it yields CASSNGLTYQETQYF.

Only a few counts were recorded for this clonotype. In DNA, the CDR3 is TGTGCCAGCAGTCCCGTATCCGGGGGAGACGACTATGGCTACACCTTC. Its translation is CASSPVSGGDDYGYTF. The rearrangement joins TRBV6-5 to TRBJ1-2; possible D gene TRBD1, 5 bases. This CDR3 is 16 amino acids long. Per the germline V gene, CDR1 is MNHEY and CDR2 is SVGAGI. With 5 bases removed from V and 3 bases from J, the gap between germline ends came to 19 bases.

CDR3 protein: CASSARRYGYTF. The CDR3 DNA follows: TGTGCCAGCAGCGCCAGACGCTATGGCTACACCTTC. This chain uses TRBV12-3 or TRBV12-4 with TRBJ1-2; no clear D gene. CDR3 length: 12 residues. With 6 bases removed from V and 4 bases from J, the gap between germline ends came to 9 bases.

V and J are TRBV2 and TRBJ2-7, with D hard to call. Germline CDR1 and CDR2: SNHLY and FYNNEI. V was cut by 0 bases and J by 7 bases, with 7 bases left in between. This CDR3 region has 12 residues. The CDR3 DNA reads as TGTGCCAGCAGTGAAGCAGGATGGGAGCAGTACTTC. Encoded protein: CASSEAGWEQYF.

This clonotype was observed at least ten times. V gene TRBV5-1 combines with J gene TRBJ2-1; TRBD2 might be the D (5 bases). V was cut by 0 bases and J by 2 bases, with 9 bases left in between. The CDR3 covers 15 residues. CDR1 and CDR2 (germline): SGHRS, YFSETQ. CDR3 residues: CASSLDASPYNEQFF. DNA for the CDR3: TGCGCCAGCAGCTTGGATGCTAGCCCCTACAATGAGCAGTTCTTC.

Only a few counts were recorded for this clonotype. The chain combines TRBV19 with TRBJ1-2, with 7 positions matching TRBD1. The CDR3 has 13 residues. With V trimmed by 5 bases and J by 8 bases, 8 bases remained unmatched. Germline CDR1 is LNHDA and CDR2 is SQIVND (reference sequence). The CDR3 coding sequence is TGTGCCAGTAGTCCCCTGACAGGGACCGGCTACACCTTC. It specifies CASSPLTGTGYTF.

This clonotype was counted once. This rearrangement joins TRBV5-1 to TRBJ1-6, with TRBD1 matching over 7 bases. Per germline, CDR1 SGHRS and CDR2 YFSETQ. CDR3 length equals 14 residues. Germline trimming cut 4 bases from V and 9 bases from J; bases unmatched to any gene: 7. The CDR3 bases are TGCGCCAGCAGCAAGACAGGGTTGGGTTCACCCCTCCACTTT. As protein: CASSKTGLGSPLHF.